This passage covers 10 T cell receptor beta chains from one sample sequenced in a study of shared clonotypes between healthy human individuals. Naive CD8 cells lacked CD45RO, underwent positive selection for CCR7 and left out terminally differentiated effector memory CD45RA+ cells. Profiling relied on immunoSEQ multiplex PCR, and the TCRdb table lists in-frame clones only, not all of them. In the table there are approximately 2,000,000 clones, just over 90% of which are singletons. The specimen was naive CD8+ T cells from PBMCs. Receptors were obtained from a man aged 18 to 29 in good health. Some clones in this sample may be carry-over from other donors' samples.

The chain uses TRBV6-1 and TRBJ1-5; D gene unclear. Between the trimmed V and J ends, which lost 1 base and 0 bases, there was a span of 16 bases. The CDR3 consists of 18 residues. Germline CDR1 reads MNHNS; CDR2 reads SASEGT. The CDR3 loop is CASSEGLVYGYSNQPQHF. CDR3 sequence (DNA): TGTGCCAGCAGTGAAGGTTTAGTGTACGGGTATAGCAATCAGCCCCAGCATTTT.

The sample holds one count of this clone. The V and J genes are TRBV6-6 and TRBJ2-1, with a weak D call TRBD1 (5 bases). The CDR3 totals 12 residues. Germline assignment: CDR1 MNHNY and CDR2 SVGAGI (reference sequence). V dropped 6 bases and J dropped 14 bases, with 17 bases sitting between them. The CDR3 loop is CASSPGPGDEFF. DNA of the CDR3: TGTGCCAGCAGCCCAGGGCCGGGTGACGAGTTCTTC.

For this clone: This sample includes further DNA sequences coding for the same CDR3. This sequence joins TRBV2 and TRBJ2-1; 7 bases are shared with TRBD1. V lost 2 bases to trimming and J lost 4 bases; unmatched junction nucleotides: 5. Germline values: CDR1 SNHLY, CDR2 FYNNEI. This CDR3 is 15 amino acids long. The CDR3 DNA follows: TGTGCCAGCAGTGAACGAGGGGGCGCTTACAATGAGCAGTTCTTC. Translation gives CASSERGGAYNEQFF.

There are a few counts of this clone. This chain links TRBV5-1 with TRBJ2-7, with D possibly TRBD1 on 6 matching bases. The CDR3 has 15 residues. Germline lookup yields CDR1 SGHRS and CDR2 YFSETQ. Trimming pared 0 bases from V and 0 bases from J, leaving 10 bases between. The CDR3 here is CASSLDQGSSYEQYF. CDR3 nucleotides: TGCGCCAGCAGCTTGGATCAGGGGAGCTCCTACGAGCAGTACTTC.

This rearrangement joins TRBV4-1 to TRBJ2-7; D remains ambiguous. The CDR3 is made up of 13 amino acids. Germline V CDR1 and CDR2: MGHRA, YSYEKL. Trimming removed 6 bases at V and 0 bases at J, with 9 bases between. CDR3 DNA: TGCGCCAGCAGTTCCACGGGCTCCTACGAGCAGTACTTC. As protein: CASSSTGSYEQYF.

The rearrangement uses TRBV27 and TRBJ2-3; the D is unclear. V lost 3 bases, J lost 1 base, and 8 bases lay in between. CDR3 length equals 14 residues. Germline lookup yields CDR1 MNHEY and CDR2 SMNVEV (reference sequence). The chain's CDR3 is CASSLLPRTDTQYF. In DNA, the CDR3 is TGTGCCAGCAGTTTGCTTCCCCGCACAGATACGCAGTATTTT.

The rearrangement joins TRBV11-2 to TRBJ2-1, with D possibly TRBD2 on 6 matching bases. V was pared by 5 bases and J by 3 bases, with 14 bases between. CDR3 size: 15 residues. Germline-derived CDR1 and CDR2 are SGHAT and FQNNGV. CDR3 bases: TGTGCCAGCAGCGACCGACTAGTAGGCTACAATGAGCAGTTCTTC. Protein: CASSDRLVGYNEQFF.

The CDR3 DNA is TGTGCCAGCAGCCGACACCCGGGAGGAGGGGAGACCCAGTACTTC. Translating gives CASSRHPGGGETQYF. The chain couples TRBV9 to TRBJ2-5, with 7 bases aligning to TRBD2. CDR3 length: 15 amino acids. Losses at the gene ends were 4 bases for V and 5 bases for J; bases not matched to a gene: 11. The germline gives CDR1 SGDLS, CDR2 YYNGEE.

This clone has just one count. V gene TRBV27 combines with J gene TRBJ2-5; D possibly corresponds to TRBD2 (5 bases). Per the germline V gene, CDR1 is MNHEY and CDR2 is SMNVEV (reference sequence). This CDR3 comprises 16 residues. V was trimmed by 5 bases and J by 0 bases, leaving 16 bases between them. The CDR3 reads CASSPASGEYQETQYF. CDR3 DNA sequence: TGTGCCAGCAGTCCCGCCAGCGGAGAGTACCAAGAGACCCAGTACTTC.

The chain uses TRBV5-4 and TRBJ1-1, with unresolved D. CDR1 SGHNT and CDR2 YYREEE come from the germline V gene (reference sequence). The CDR3 has 14 amino acids. The ends were cut back, 2 bases at V and 1 base at J, with 9 bases in the middle. The CDR3 spells CASSFGLPNTEAFF. The CDR3 DNA follows: TGTGCCAGCAGCTTCGGACTCCCGAACACTGAAGCTTTCTTT.